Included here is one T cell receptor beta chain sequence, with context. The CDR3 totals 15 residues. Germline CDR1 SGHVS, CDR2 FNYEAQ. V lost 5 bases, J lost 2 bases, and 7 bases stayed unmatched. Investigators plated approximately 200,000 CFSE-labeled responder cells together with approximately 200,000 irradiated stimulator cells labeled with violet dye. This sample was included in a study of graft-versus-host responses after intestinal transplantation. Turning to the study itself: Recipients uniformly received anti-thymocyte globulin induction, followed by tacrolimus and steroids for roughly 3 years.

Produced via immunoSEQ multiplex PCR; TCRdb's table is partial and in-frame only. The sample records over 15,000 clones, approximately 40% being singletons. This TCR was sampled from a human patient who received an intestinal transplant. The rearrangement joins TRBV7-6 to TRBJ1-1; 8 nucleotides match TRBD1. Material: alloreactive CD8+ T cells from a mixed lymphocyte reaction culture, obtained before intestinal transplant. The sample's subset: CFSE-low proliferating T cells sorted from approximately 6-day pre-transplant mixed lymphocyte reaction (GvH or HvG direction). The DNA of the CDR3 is TGTGCCAGCAGCCAACACACAGGGGGAAACACTGAAGCTTTCTTT. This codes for CASSQHTGGNTEAFF.